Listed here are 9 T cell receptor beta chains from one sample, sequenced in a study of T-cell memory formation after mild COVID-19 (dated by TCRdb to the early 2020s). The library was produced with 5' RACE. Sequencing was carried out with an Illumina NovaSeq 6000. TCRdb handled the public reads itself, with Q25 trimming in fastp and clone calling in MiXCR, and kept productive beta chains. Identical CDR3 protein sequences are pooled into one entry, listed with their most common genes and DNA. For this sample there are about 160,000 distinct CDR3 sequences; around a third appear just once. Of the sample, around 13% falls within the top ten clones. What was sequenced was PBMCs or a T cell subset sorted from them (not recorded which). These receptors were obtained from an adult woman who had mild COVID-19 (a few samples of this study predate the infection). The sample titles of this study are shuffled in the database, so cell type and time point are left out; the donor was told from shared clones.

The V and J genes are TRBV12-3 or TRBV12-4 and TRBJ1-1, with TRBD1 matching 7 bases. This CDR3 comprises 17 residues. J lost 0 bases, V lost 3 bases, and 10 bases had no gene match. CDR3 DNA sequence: TGTGCCAGCAGTTTCTACAGGGGTAGGAGGATGAACACTGAAGCTTTCTTT. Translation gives CASSFYRGRRMNTEAFF.

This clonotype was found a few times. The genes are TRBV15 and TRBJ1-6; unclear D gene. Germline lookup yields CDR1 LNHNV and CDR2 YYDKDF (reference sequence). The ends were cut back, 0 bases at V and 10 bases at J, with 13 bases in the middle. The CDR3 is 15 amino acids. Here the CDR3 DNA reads TGTGCCACCAGCAGAGATTATATAGAAAGCTCACCCCTCCACTTT. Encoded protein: CATSRDYIESSPLHF.

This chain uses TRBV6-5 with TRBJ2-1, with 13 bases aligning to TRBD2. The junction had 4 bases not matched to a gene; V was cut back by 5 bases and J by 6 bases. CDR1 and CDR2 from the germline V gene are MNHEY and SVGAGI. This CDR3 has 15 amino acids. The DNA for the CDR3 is TGTGCCAGCAGTCAACTAGCGGGAGGGTTCAATGAGCAGTTCTTC. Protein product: CASSQLAGGFNEQFF.

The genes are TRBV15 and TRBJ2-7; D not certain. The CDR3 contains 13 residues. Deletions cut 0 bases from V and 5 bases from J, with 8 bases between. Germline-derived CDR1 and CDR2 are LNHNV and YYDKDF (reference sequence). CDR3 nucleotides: TGTGCCACCAGCAGAGATCAGGTGGACGAGCAGTACTTC. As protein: CATSRDQVDEQYF.

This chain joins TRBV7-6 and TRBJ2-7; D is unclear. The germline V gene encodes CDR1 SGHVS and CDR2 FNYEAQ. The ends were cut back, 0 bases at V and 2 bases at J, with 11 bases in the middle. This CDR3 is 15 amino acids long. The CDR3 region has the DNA TGTGCCAGCAGCTTAGCACTGGGTCGAACCTACGAGCAGTACTTC. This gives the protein CASSLALGRTYEQYF.

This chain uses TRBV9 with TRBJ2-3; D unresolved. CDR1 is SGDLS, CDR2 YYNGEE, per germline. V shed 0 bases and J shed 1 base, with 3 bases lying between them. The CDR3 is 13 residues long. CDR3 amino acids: CASSVDGTDTQYF. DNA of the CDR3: TGTGCCAGCAGCGTAGATGGCACAGATACGCAGTATTTT.

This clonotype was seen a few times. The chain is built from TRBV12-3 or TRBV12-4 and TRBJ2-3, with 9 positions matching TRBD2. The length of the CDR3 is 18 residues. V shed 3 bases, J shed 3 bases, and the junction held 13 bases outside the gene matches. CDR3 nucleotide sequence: TGTGCCAGCAGTTTCCTCGCGGGGGGGCCGACAGGAACAGATACGCAGTATTTT. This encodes CASSFLAGGPTGTDTQYF.

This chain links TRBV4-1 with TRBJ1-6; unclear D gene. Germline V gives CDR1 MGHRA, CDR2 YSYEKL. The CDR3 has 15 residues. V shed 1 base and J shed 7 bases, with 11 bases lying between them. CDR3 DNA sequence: TGCGCCAGCAGCCAAGTCTCTGAATCCAATTCACCCCTCCACTTT. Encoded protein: CASSQVSESNSPLHF.

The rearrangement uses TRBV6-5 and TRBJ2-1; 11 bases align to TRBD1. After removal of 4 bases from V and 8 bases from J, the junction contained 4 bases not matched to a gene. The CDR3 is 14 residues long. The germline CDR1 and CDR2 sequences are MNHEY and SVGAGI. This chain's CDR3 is CASSWDRGSYEQFF. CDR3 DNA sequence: TGTGCCAGCAGTTGGGACAGGGGGTCATATGAGCAGTTCTTC.